The clone carrying this T cell receptor beta chain was observed many times. Its antigen is not identified. This sample is drawn from a study of CD8 T cells in ankylosing spondylitis. Study-wide findings and caveats: Existing reports had already noted some motif variants in reactive arthritis synovial fluid and blood. Seemingly distinctive of ankylosing spondylitis blood was a TCR beta motif formed by eight highly homologous variants. As for the disease-linked clones, they showed a CD8+ phenotype and occurred at relatively low frequencies in peripheral blood.

It was by quantitative 5'-RACE with molecular barcodes that TCR beta libraries were made. TCRdb reanalysed the 5' RACE reads using MiXCR and keeps one entry per CDR3 protein. The data contain around 300,000 distinct CDR3 sequences, less than 25% of them singletons. This CDR3 spans 15 amino acids. The germline V gene has CDR1 DFQATT and CDR2 SNEGSKA (reference sequence). V dropped 2 bases and J dropped 4 bases, with 17 bases sitting between them. This TCR was recovered from a female donor with ankylosing spondylitis or in good health (not recorded which). This rearrangement joins TRBV20-1 to TRBJ1-1; D not resolved. The sample taken for sequencing was blood, either unsorted or a sorted T cell fraction (not recorded which). In DNA, the CDR3 is TGCAGTGCTAGACCTCGACGAGGGCTAGTCACTGAAGCTTTCTTT. It translates to CSARPRRGLVTEAFF.